A selection of T cell receptor beta chains follows, all from one sample in a study of T cells in Graves' hyperthyroidism and ophthalmopathy. MiXCR, applied by TCRdb to the multiplex PCR reads, yields one record per CDR3 protein. Of roughly 800,000 distinct CDR3 sequences in the sample, over 35% were seen once. Sequencing was performed on blood. Source of these receptors: a man younger than 30 with Graves' hyperthyroidism. Each CDR3 is given with its conserved first and last residue. A D gene is named only where the DNA matches it firmly. Clone size, where shown, is once, few, many, or a class for clones that have expanded.

clone_size: .; j_call: TRBJ2-7; v_call: TRBV29-1; d_call: TRBD1; cdr3_aa: CSSLAGQAPYEQYF; cdr3_nt: TGCAGCTCCCTCGCGGGACAGGCTCCATACGAGCAGTACTTC
clone_size: few; j_call: TRBJ2-2; v_call: TRBV12-3/TRBV12-4; d_call: .; cdr3_aa: CASSLGHRGELFF; cdr3_nt: TGTGCCAGCAGTTTGGGACACCGGGGGGAGCTGTTTTTT
clone_size: many; j_call: TRBJ1-4; v_call: TRBV19; d_call: TRBD1; cdr3_aa: CATMDRGTTNEKLFF; cdr3_nt: TGTGCCACCATGGACAGGGGGACAACTAATGAAAAACTGTTTTTT
clone_size: few; j_call: TRBJ2-7; v_call: TRBV7-9; d_call: TRBD2; cdr3_aa: CASTHSGREAYEQYF; cdr3_nt: TGTGCCAGCACCCACAGCGGGAGAGAGGCCTACGAGCAGTACTTC
clone_size: few; j_call: TRBJ1-1; v_call: TRBV10-3; d_call: .; cdr3_aa: CASSPQGKTEAFF; cdr3_nt: TGTGCCAGCAGTCCCCAGGGAAAAACTGAAGCTTTCTTT
clone_size: few; j_call: TRBJ1-5; v_call: TRBV6-5; d_call: TRBD1; cdr3_aa: CASSHRGRNQPQHF; cdr3_nt: TGTGCCAGCAGCCACAGGGGGAGGAATCAGCCCCAGCATTTT
clone_size: .; j_call: TRBJ2-2; v_call: TRBV5-4; d_call: .; cdr3_aa: CASSYEPTGELFF; cdr3_nt: TGTGCCAGCAGTTATGAACCTACCGGGGAGCTGTTTTTT
clone_size: many; j_call: TRBJ1-5; v_call: TRBV9; d_call: TRBD1; cdr3_aa: CASGTGGAAQPQHF; cdr3_nt: TGTGCCAGTGGGACAGGGGGCGCGGCTCAGCCCCAGCATTTT
clone_size: .; j_call: TRBJ2-7; v_call: TRBV20-1; d_call: .; cdr3_aa: CSARPVYGTARLREQYF; cdr3_nt: TGCAGTGCTAGGCCTGTGTACGGGACGGCTCGTTTGAGGGAGCAGTACTTC
clone_size: few; j_call: TRBJ2-5; v_call: TRBV15; d_call: .; cdr3_aa: CATSREALAPNEETQYF; cdr3_nt: TGTGCCACCAGCAGAGAAGCCCTCGCGCCAAATGAAGAGACCCAGTACTTC
clone_size: .; j_call: TRBJ1-2; v_call: TRBV29-1; d_call: TRBD1; cdr3_aa: CSVEIEGARGYTF; cdr3_nt: TGCAGCGTTGAGATTGAGGGGGCGAGGGGCTACACCTTC
clone_size: .; j_call: TRBJ2-7; v_call: TRBV12-3/TRBV12-4; d_call: .; cdr3_aa: CASSFAGTEQYF; cdr3_nt: TGTGCCAGCAGTTTCGCAGGGACCGAGCAGTACTTC
clone_size: once; j_call: TRBJ2-2; v_call: TRBV7-8; d_call: .; cdr3_aa: CASSFSGRVTGELFF; cdr3_nt: TGTGCCAGCAGCTTTTCCGGGAGAGTCACCGGGGAGCTGTTTTTT
clone_size: many; j_call: TRBJ1-4; v_call: TRBV5-1; d_call: .; cdr3_aa: CASSLVVQGNTELFF; cdr3_nt: TGCGCCAGCAGCTTGGTTGTTCAGGGGAATACGGAACTGTTTTTT
clone_size: .; j_call: TRBJ2-2; v_call: TRBV7-9; d_call: .; cdr3_aa: CASSRTRLDGTGELFF; cdr3_nt: TGTGCCAGCAGCCGGACCAGACTGGACGGGACCGGGGAGCTGTTTTTT
clone_size: few; j_call: TRBJ1-2; v_call: TRBV7-2; d_call: .; cdr3_aa: CASSDPGVWGYTF; cdr3_nt: TGTGCCAGCAGCGACCCGGGGGTGTGGGGCTACACCTTC
clone_size: .; j_call: TRBJ2-7; v_call: TRBV7-2; d_call: TRBD1; cdr3_aa: CASSPRLARGSEQYF; cdr3_nt: TGTGCCAGCAGCCCACGGCTGGCCAGGGGGAGCGAGCAGTACTTC
clone_size: .; j_call: TRBJ1-4; v_call: TRBV7-9; d_call: TRBD1; cdr3_aa: CASSAQDRARNEKLFF; cdr3_nt: TGTGCCAGCAGCGCCCAAGACAGGGCCCGTAATGAAAAACTGTTTTTT
clone_size: .; j_call: TRBJ1-6; v_call: TRBV2; d_call: .; cdr3_aa: CASRNQGNNSPLHF; cdr3_nt: TGTGCCAGCAGAAATCAGGGAAATAATTCACCCCTCCACTTT
clone_size: .; j_call: TRBJ1-1; v_call: TRBV29-1; d_call: .; cdr3_aa: CSARRGVVAEAFF; cdr3_nt: TGCAGCGCCCGACGGGGAGTAGTCGCTGAAGCTTTCTTT
clone_size: many; j_call: TRBJ2-5; v_call: TRBV7-3; d_call: TRBD2; cdr3_aa: CASSTSGGETQYF; cdr3_nt: TGTGCCAGCAGCACAAGCGGGGGAGAGACCCAGTACTTC
clone_size: .; j_call: TRBJ2-2; v_call: TRBV7-3; d_call: .; cdr3_aa: CASSADGPAWVELFF; cdr3_nt: TGCGCCAGCAGCGCCGACGGGCCCGCATGGGTGGAGCTGTTTTTT
clone_size: .; j_call: TRBJ2-5; v_call: TRBV10-3; d_call: TRBD2; cdr3_aa: CASSQLAGGVETQYF; cdr3_nt: TGTGCCAGCAGCCAGCTAGCGGGAGGAGTAGAGACCCAGTACTTC
clone_size: few; j_call: TRBJ2-7; v_call: TRBV20-1; d_call: .; cdr3_aa: CSARVADRATYEQYF; cdr3_nt: TGCAGTGCTAGAGTTGCGGACCGGGCCACCTACGAGCAGTACTTC
clone_size: .; j_call: TRBJ2-2; v_call: TRBV25-1; d_call: .; cdr3_aa: CASTTTTGELFF; cdr3_nt: TGTGCCAGCACTACCACCACCGGGGAGCTGTTTTTT
clone_size: many; j_call: TRBJ1-5; v_call: TRBV10-3; d_call: .; cdr3_aa: CATGRENSNQPQHF; cdr3_nt: TGTGCCACGGGACGGGAAAATAGCAATCAGCCCCAGCATTTT
clone_size: many; j_call: TRBJ1-1; v_call: TRBV29-1; d_call: .; cdr3_aa: CSAFGTEAFF; cdr3_nt: TGCAGCGCTTTCGGGACTGAAGCTTTCTTT
clone_size: few; j_call: TRBJ2-7; v_call: TRBV7-2; d_call: TRBD2; cdr3_aa: CASSGGGTLSYEQYF; cdr3_nt: TGTGCCAGCAGCGGGGGGGGGACCCTCTCCTACGAGCAGTACTTC
clone_size: .; j_call: TRBJ1-6; v_call: TRBV20-1; d_call: TRBD1; cdr3_aa: CSATGTGTSPLHF; cdr3_nt: TGCAGTGCCACCGGGACAGGGACCTCACCCCTCCACTTT
clone_size: .; j_call: TRBJ1-2; v_call: TRBV2; d_call: .; cdr3_aa: CASSEEQGYYGYTF; cdr3_nt: TGTGCCAGCAGTGAAGAGCAGGGTTACTATGGCTACACCTTC
clone_size: .; j_call: TRBJ2-5; v_call: TRBV4-2; d_call: TRBD2; cdr3_aa: CASSQDDASGAQETQYF; cdr3_nt: TGTGCCAGCAGCCAAGATGACGCTAGCGGAGCCCAAGAGACCCAGTACTTC
clone_size: .; j_call: TRBJ2-2; v_call: TRBV7-6; d_call: TRBD2; cdr3_aa: CASSWGLPTNTGELFF; cdr3_nt: TGTGCCAGCAGCTGGGGACTACCGACGAACACCGGGGAGCTGTTTTTT
clone_size: .; j_call: TRBJ2-5; v_call: TRBV7-2; d_call: TRBD2; cdr3_aa: CASSRGRTTGGAGETQYF; cdr3_nt: TGTGCCAGCAGCCGCGGGAGGACGACCGGGGGGGCCGGAGAGACCCAGTACTTC
clone_size: .; j_call: TRBJ2-7; v_call: TRBV20-1; d_call: TRBD2; cdr3_aa: CSARDQDPGLVSYEQYF; cdr3_nt: TGCAGTGCTAGAGATCAAGACCCGGGACTAGTAAGCTACGAGCAGTACTTC
clone_size: many; j_call: TRBJ1-5; v_call: TRBV10-2; d_call: .; cdr3_aa: CASSDGPGVWPQHF; cdr3_nt: TGCGCCAGCAGTGATGGTCCGGGGGTTTGGCCCCAGCATTTT
clone_size: many; j_call: TRBJ1-2; v_call: TRBV7-2; d_call: TRBD1; cdr3_aa: CASSSRDRGDYGYTF; cdr3_nt: TGTGCCAGCAGCTCCCGGGACAGGGGCGACTATGGCTACACCTTC
clone_size: few; j_call: TRBJ1-1; v_call: TRBV5-1; d_call: TRBD1; cdr3_aa: CASSYQDRGHTEAFF; cdr3_nt: TGCGCCAGCAGCTACCAAGACAGGGGACACACTGAAGCTTTCTTT
clone_size: many; j_call: TRBJ1-6; v_call: TRBV5-1; d_call: TRBD1; cdr3_aa: CASSWDRSPLHF; cdr3_nt: TGCGCCAGCAGCTGGGACAGATCACCCCTCCACTTT
clone_size: few; j_call: TRBJ2-7; v_call: TRBV6-1; d_call: .; cdr3_aa: CASSENQDGYYEQYF; cdr3_nt: TGTGCCAGCAGTGAAAACCAGGACGGCTACTACGAGCAGTACTTC
clone_size: .; j_call: TRBJ1-1; v_call: TRBV6-6; d_call: TRBD1; cdr3_aa: CASRRTGMNTEAFF; cdr3_nt: TGTGCCAGCAGAAGGACAGGGATGAACACTGAAGCTTTCTTT
clone_size: few; j_call: TRBJ2-3; v_call: TRBV20-1; d_call: .; cdr3_aa: CSARLTDTQYF; cdr3_nt: TGCAGTGCTCGCCTCACAGATACGCAGTATTTT
clone_size: once; j_call: TRBJ1-5; v_call: TRBV29-1; d_call: .; cdr3_aa: CSVAQAMGNQPQHF; cdr3_nt: TGCAGCGTTGCTCAGGCCATGGGCAATCAGCCCCAGCATTTT
clone_size: .; j_call: TRBJ1-4; v_call: TRBV4-3; d_call: .; cdr3_aa: CASSQDSRGPVF; cdr3_nt: TGCGCCAGCAGCCAAGATTCCCGGGGTCCCGTTTTT
clone_size: .; j_call: TRBJ1-5; v_call: TRBV7-2; d_call: TRBD1; cdr3_aa: CASSSVAGQQEPQHF; cdr3_nt: TGTGCCAGCAGCTCAGTCGCGGGACAGCAGGAGCCCCAGCATTTT
clone_size: .; j_call: TRBJ1-1; v_call: TRBV11-2; d_call: .; cdr3_aa: CAISPEGYTEAFF; cdr3_nt: TGTGCCATCAGTCCGGAGGGTTACACTGAAGCTTTCTTT
clone_size: many; j_call: TRBJ1-1; v_call: TRBV29-1; d_call: TRBD1; cdr3_aa: CSVEDSRTGTRAFF; cdr3_nt: TGCAGCGTTGAAGACAGTCGGACAGGGACAAGAGCTTTCTTT
clone_size: .; j_call: TRBJ1-1; v_call: TRBV12-3/TRBV12-4; d_call: .; cdr3_aa: CASSSPGVGVTEAFF; cdr3_nt: TGTGCCAGCAGTTCCCCCGGGGTCGGAGTCACTGAAGCTTTCTTT
clone_size: many; j_call: TRBJ1-1; v_call: TRBV7-8; d_call: .; cdr3_aa: CASSLIAGSVSEAFF; cdr3_nt: TGTGCCAGCAGCTTGATCGCAGGGAGCGTCTCTGAAGCTTTCTTT
clone_size: .; j_call: TRBJ2-7; v_call: TRBV7-7; d_call: .; cdr3_aa: CASSLWAKKTYEQYF; cdr3_nt: TGTGCTAGCAGCCTCTGGGCCAAAAAAACCTACGAGCAGTACTTC
clone_size: many; j_call: TRBJ2-7; v_call: TRBV7-8; d_call: .; cdr3_aa: CASSLSVILSYEQYF; cdr3_nt: TGTGCCAGCAGCTTATCGGTCATCCTTTCCTACGAGCAGTACTTC
clone_size: .; j_call: TRBJ1-1; v_call: TRBV2; d_call: .; cdr3_aa: CASSLFPTDAFF; cdr3_nt: TGTGCCAGCAGCCTATTCCCGACAGATGCTTTCTTT
clone_size: .; j_call: TRBJ2-2; v_call: TRBV5-1; d_call: .; cdr3_aa: CASSIDGDNTGELFF; cdr3_nt: TGCGCCAGCAGTATTGACGGAGATAACACCGGGGAGCTGTTTTTT
clone_size: many; j_call: TRBJ1-1; v_call: TRBV7-8; d_call: TRBD1; cdr3_aa: CASSIGQGNEAFF; cdr3_nt: TGTGCCAGCAGCATCGGACAGGGGAACGAAGCTTTCTTT